This entry is about one T cell receptor beta chain. Exclusion of a patient resulted from uncontrolled infection, other autoimmune disease, pregnancy or lactation. Template material for amplifying TCR beta CDR3 regions consisted of RNA transcripts. Researchers ran a first-round RT-PCR on the TCR CDR3 using the HTBI primer set. TCRdb fed the multiplex PCR reads into MiXCR, producing one record per CDR3 protein. In the table there are fewer than 850,000 distinct CDR3 sequences, 15% to 20% of which are singletons. The entry originates in a study of T cells in Graves' hyperthyroidism and ophthalmopathy. The TCR originated in a man aged 45-65 years with Graves' hyperthyroidism. The sequenced sample consisted of blood.

This CDR3 reads CASTGSILGGGSNQPQHF. The CDR3 DNA sequence: TGTGCCAGCACGGGCTCAATTTTAGGGGGGGGGAGCAATCAGCCCCAGCATTTT. V gene TRBV6-4 combines with J gene TRBJ1-5; TRBD1 might be the D (6 bases). Per germline, CDR1 MRHNA and CDR2 SNTAGT. Trimming cost V 7 bases and J 1 base, with 23 bases left between them. The CDR3 extends over 18 amino acids.